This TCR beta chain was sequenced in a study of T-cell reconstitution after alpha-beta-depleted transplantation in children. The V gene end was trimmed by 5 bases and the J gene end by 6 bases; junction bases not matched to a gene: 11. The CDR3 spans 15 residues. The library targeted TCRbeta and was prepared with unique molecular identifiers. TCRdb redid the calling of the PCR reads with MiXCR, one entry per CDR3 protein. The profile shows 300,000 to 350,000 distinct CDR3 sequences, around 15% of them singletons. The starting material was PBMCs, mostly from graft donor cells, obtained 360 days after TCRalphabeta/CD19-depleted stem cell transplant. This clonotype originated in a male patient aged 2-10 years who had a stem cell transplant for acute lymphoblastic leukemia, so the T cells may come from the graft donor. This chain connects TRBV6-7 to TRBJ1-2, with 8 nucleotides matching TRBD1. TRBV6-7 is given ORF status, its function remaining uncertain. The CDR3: CASSLPRDRFHGYTF. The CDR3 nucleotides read TGTGCCAGCAGTCTACCCCGGGACAGGTTCCATGGCTACACCTTC.